This T cell receptor beta chain stems from a study of T cell responses to AZD1222 COVID-19 vaccine. Findings of the study overall: Spike-specific TCR breadth and depth went up after people got two AZD1222 doses. Researchers report vaccine-associated CD4 TCRs spanning spike, with dominance at 160-218 and 743-854. White British people made up most donors, females outnumbered males, and clonal diversity was possibly underestimated.

V dropped 1 base and J dropped 6 bases, with 14 bases sitting between them. CDR1 and CDR2 (germline): LGHDT, YNNKEL (reference sequence). The length of the CDR3 is 15 residues. This clone appeared once. Its antigen is unidentified. Only in-frame clones appear in the TCRdb table, and some are missing; sequencing was by immunoSEQ multiplex PCR. Of 100,000 to 150,000 clones in the sample, roughly 85% are singletons; the top ten hold roughly 8.7%. The TCR originated in an adult who received the MenACWY meningococcal vaccine as a control. The V and J genes are TRBV3-1 (or the pseudogene TRBV3-2) and TRBJ2-3; D is ambiguous. The sequencing used peripheral blood, collected 28 days after the second dose of the MenACWY control vaccine. CDR3 coding DNA: TGTGCCAGCAGCCAAGGGAGTCTGGGGTGGGATACGCAGTATTTT. Its protein product is CASSQGSLGWDTQYF.